The following is a TCR beta chain sequence with its context. The antigen remains undetermined. The method was immunoSEQ multiplex PCR; TCRdb's version includes in-frame clones alone and lacks a portion of them. Here the sample spans around 180,000 clones, about 90% being singletons. The data were taken from a study of T cell responses to AZD1222 COVID-19 vaccine. Study-level findings and limits: Vaccine-associated CD4 TCRs ranged over spike, dominating at 160-218 and 743-854. Reports indicate that nearly half of spike-specific TCRs are directed at unmutated variant regions. Only six or seven AZD1222 recipients were seropositive at baseline. The study sampled repertoires only after the peak T cell response.

Germline CDR1 and CDR2: SGHRS and YFSETQ. Trimming removed 0 bases at V and 4 bases at J, with 7 bases between. The CDR3 is made up of 13 amino acids. This TCR came from an adult in good health. The V and J genes are TRBV5-1 and TRBJ1-2; D is ambiguous. The sequencing here drew on peripheral blood, taken on day 0 of MenACWY control vaccination. DNA of the CDR3: TGCGCCAGCAGCTTGGCGGCAGGCTATGGCTACACCTTC. This encodes CASSLAAGYGYTF.